This is a list of T cell receptor beta chains from one sample in a study of cytomegalovirus exposure and HLA in healthy donors. TCRdb's copy holds only in-frame clones and misses some; the assay was immunoSEQ multiplex PCR. Here the sample spans 180,000 or so clones, around 80% being singletons. The sample was PBMCs. These receptors were obtained from a woman aged 25 to 39 in good health and CMV-seropositive. Each CDR3 is given with its conserved first and last residue. A D gene is named only where the DNA matches it firmly. The size of a clone is reported for some rows only, either as once, few or many, or as a class for expanded clones.

D: NA
J: TRBJ1-5
size: NA
V: TRBV5-1
CDR3: CASSLGPYQPQHF
DNA: TGCGCCAGCAGCTTGGGGCCGTATCAGCCCCAGCATTTT

D: NA
J: TRBJ1-4
size: many
V: TRBV9
CDR3: CASGRGNEKLFF
DNA: TGTGCCAGCGGGCGGGGTAATGAAAAACTGTTTTTT

D: NA
J: TRBJ2-3
size: NA
V: TRBV29-1
CDR3: CSVVGGSTDTQYF
DNA: TGCAGCGTTGTCGGGGGTAGCACAGATACGCAGTATTTT

D: NA
J: TRBJ1-3
size: few
V: TRBV4-1
CDR3: CASSQDQNRPGIVPGNTIYF
DNA: TGCGCCAGCAGCCAGGACCAGAACAGGCCCGGTATTGTCCCGGGAAACACCATATATTTT

D: TRBD1
J: TRBJ1-1
size: NA
V: TRBV7-3
CDR3: CASSPDRATEAFF
DNA: TGTGCCAGCAGCCCGGACAGGGCCACTGAAGCTTTCTTT

D: NA
J: TRBJ2-3
size: NA
V: TRBV9
CDR3: CASSVDSRWTDTQYF
DNA: TGTGCCAGCAGCGTGGACAGCCGGTGGACAGATACGCAGTATTTT

D: NA
J: TRBJ1-1
size: NA
V: TRBV4-3
CDR3: CASSQDPGVDTEAFF
DNA: TGCGCCAGCAGCCAAGATCCCGGGGTGGACACTGAAGCTTTCTTT

D: TRBD2
J: TRBJ2-5
size: NA
V: TRBV28
CDR3: CASSFLAGGAPGAQYF
DNA: TGTGCCAGCAGTTTCCTAGCGGGGGGCGCTCCCGGGGCCCAGTACTTC

D: NA
J: TRBJ2-3
size: NA
V: TRBV9
CDR3: CASSAGGVTDTQYF
DNA: TGTGCCAGCAGCGCCGGAGGGGTCACAGATACGCAGTATTTT

D: TRBD1
J: TRBJ1-2
size: NA
V: TRBV5-1
CDR3: CASSLETGQGYGYTF
DNA: TGCGCCAGCAGCTTGGAAACGGGACAGGGATATGGCTACACCTTC

D: TRBD1
J: TRBJ1-3
size: NA
V: TRBV5-1
CDR3: CASSRRTGESGNTIYF
DNA: TGCGCCAGCAGCCGACGGACAGGGGAATCTGGAAACACCATATATTTT

D: TRBD1
J: TRBJ2-7
size: once
V: TRBV29-1
CDR3: CSVDARTGGSYEQYF
DNA: TGCAGCGTTGATGCTAGGACAGGGGGCTCCTACGAGCAGTACTTC

D: NA
J: TRBJ1-6
size: NA
V: TRBV5-5
CDR3: CASSLTGSDNSPLHF
DNA: TGTGCCAGCAGCTTAACCGGGTCCGATAATTCACCCCTCCACTTT

D: TRBD1
J: TRBJ2-7
size: NA
V: TRBV12-5
CDR3: CASGFRDSLSYEQYF
DNA: TGTGCTAGTGGTTTCCGGGACAGTCTTTCCTACGAGCAGTACTTC

D: TRBD1
J: TRBJ1-5
size: NA
V: TRBV29-1
CDR3: CSVVDGTGGDNSNQPQHF
DNA: TGCAGCGTTGTTGACGGGACAGGGGGCGATAATAGCAATCAGCCCCAGCATTTT

D: NA
J: TRBJ1-3
size: NA
V: TRBV19
CDR3: CASSMAYPGDTIYF
DNA: TGTGCCAGTAGTATGGCATACCCTGGAGACACCATATATTTT

D: TRBD1
J: TRBJ2-5
size: NA
V: TRBV5-1
CDR3: CASSRTGKYQETQYF
DNA: TGCGCCAGCAGCCGGACAGGGAAGTACCAAGAGACCCAGTACTTC

D: TRBD1
J: TRBJ1-4
size: NA
V: TRBV7-9
CDR3: CASSLYQGAREKLFF
DNA: TGTGCCAGCAGCTTGTACCAGGGGGCGCGCGAAAAACTGTTTTTT

D: TRBD2
J: TRBJ2-3
size: NA
V: TRBV10-1
CDR3: CASITTGGRGGTDTQYF
DNA: TGCGCCAGCATTACAACGGGGGGTCGGGGCGGCACAGATACGCAGTATTTT

D: NA
J: TRBJ2-1
size: NA
V: TRBV5-4
CDR3: CASSLERYNEQFF
DNA: TGTGCCAGCAGCTTGGAACGGTACAATGAGCAGTTCTTC

D: TRBD1
J: TRBJ2-4
size: NA
V: TRBV20-1
CDR3: CSAGQGGNF
DNA: TGCAGTGCAGGACAGGGGGGGAACTTC

D: TRBD1
J: TRBJ2-1
size: few
V: TRBV7-9
CDR3: CASSFLRTGNEQFF
DNA: TGTGCCAGCAGCTTCCTTAGGACAGGGAATGAGCAGTTCTTC

D: NA
J: TRBJ2-6
size: NA
V: TRBV7-8
CDR3: CASSLTLRVPGANVLTF
DNA: TGTGCCAGCAGCTTAACCCTCCGAGTTCCTGGGGCCAACGTCCTGACTTTC

D: TRBD2
J: TRBJ2-3
size: NA
V: TRBV27
CDR3: CASSLIRDSAGDGTDTQYF
DNA: TGTGCCAGCAGTTTAATTAGGGACTCGGCGGGGGATGGCACAGATACGCAGTATTTT

D: TRBD1
J: TRBJ2-7
size: NA
V: TRBV5-4
CDR3: CASSLAGGHEQYF
DNA: TGTGCCAGCAGCTTGGCAGGGGGCCACGAGCAGTACTTC

D: NA
J: TRBJ1-5
size: once
V: TRBV4-3
CDR3: CASSQGGFSQPQHF
DNA: TGCGCCAGCAGCCAAGGTGGTTTTAGTCAGCCCCAGCATTTT

D: NA
J: TRBJ2-5
size: NA
V: TRBV4-1
CDR3: CASSQDWREETQYF
DNA: TGCGCCAGCAGCCAAGATTGGAGGGAAGAGACCCAGTACTTC

D: TRBD2
J: TRBJ2-1
size: NA
V: TRBV9
CDR3: CASSSRTGGDEQFF
DNA: TGTGCCAGCAGCTCCCGGACGGGAGGAGATGAGCAGTTCTTC